This T cell receptor (beta chain) was sequenced during a study of cytomegalovirus exposure and HLA in healthy donors. Study-wide results and limits: Prediction of most subjects' HLA-A and HLA-B alleles by TCR beta sequences was reportedly accurate. Only CMV serostatus was available as immune exposure information. A few chains linked to CMV were shown in vitro to be specific for CMV antigens.

To note about this clone: Its antigen is not identified.

The CDR3 is 16 residues long. With 3 bases clipped from V and 0 bases from J, the junction kept 6 bases outside the gene matches. Germline-derived CDR1 and CDR2 are ENHRY and SYGVKD. PCR was performed using 60 Vbeta and 13 Jbeta primers. Assay: immunoSEQ multiplex PCR; the TCRdb copy retains only in-frame clones and omits some. The table has around 190,000 clones, over 75% seen once. This chain joins TRBV10-3 and TRBJ1-2; 8 nucleotides align to TRBD1. The TCR was taken from a man aged 18-30 years in good health and CMV-seronegative. Material: PBMCs. The CDR3 sequence is CAISEDGTGANYGYTF. In DNA form, the CDR3 reads TGTGCCATCAGTGAAGATGGGACAGGAGCTAACTATGGCTACACCTTC.